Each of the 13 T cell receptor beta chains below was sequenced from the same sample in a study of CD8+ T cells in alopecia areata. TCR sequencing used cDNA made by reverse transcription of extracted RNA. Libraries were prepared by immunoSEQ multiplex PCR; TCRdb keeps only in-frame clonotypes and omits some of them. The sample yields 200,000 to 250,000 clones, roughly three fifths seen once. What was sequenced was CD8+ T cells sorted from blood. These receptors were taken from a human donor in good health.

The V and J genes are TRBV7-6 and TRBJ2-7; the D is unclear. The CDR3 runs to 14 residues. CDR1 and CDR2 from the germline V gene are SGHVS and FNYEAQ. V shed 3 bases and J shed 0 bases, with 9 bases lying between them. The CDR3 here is CASSFRPDSYEQYF. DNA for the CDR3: TGTGCCAGCAGCTTCCGACCCGACTCCTACGAGCAGTACTTC.

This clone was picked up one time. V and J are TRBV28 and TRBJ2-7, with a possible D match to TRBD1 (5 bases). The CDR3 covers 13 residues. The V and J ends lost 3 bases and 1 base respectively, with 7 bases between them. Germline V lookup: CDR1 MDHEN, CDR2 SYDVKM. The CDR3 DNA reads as TGTGCCAGCAGTTTGGGGCAGTCCTACGAGCAGTACTTC. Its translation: CASSLGQSYEQYF.

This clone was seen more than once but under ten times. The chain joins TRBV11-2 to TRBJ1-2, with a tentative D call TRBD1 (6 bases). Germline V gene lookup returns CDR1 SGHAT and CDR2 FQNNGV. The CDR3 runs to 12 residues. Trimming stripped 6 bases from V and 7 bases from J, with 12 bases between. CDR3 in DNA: TGTGCCAGCAGAGGGGGGAGGGCTGGCTACACCTTC. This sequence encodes CASRGGRAGYTF.

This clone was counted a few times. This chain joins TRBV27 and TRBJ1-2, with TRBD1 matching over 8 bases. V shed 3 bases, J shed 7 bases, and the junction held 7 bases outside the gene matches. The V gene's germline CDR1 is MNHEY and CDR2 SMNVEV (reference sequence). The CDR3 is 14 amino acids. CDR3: CASSFGQGIAGYTF. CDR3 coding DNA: TGTGCCAGCAGTTTCGGACAGGGAATTGCTGGCTACACCTTC.

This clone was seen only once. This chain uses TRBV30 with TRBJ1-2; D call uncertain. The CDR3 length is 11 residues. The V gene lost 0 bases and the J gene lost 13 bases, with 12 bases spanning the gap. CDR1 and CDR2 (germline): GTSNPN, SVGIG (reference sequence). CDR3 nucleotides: TGTGCCTGGAGTGTAGAAGGCCGCGGCACCTTC. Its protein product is CAWSVEGRGTF.

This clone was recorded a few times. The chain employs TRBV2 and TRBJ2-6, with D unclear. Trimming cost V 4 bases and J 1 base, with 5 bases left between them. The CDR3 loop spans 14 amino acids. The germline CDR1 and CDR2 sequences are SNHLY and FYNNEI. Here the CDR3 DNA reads TGTGCCAGCAGTGGGGTATCTGGGGCCAACGTCCTGACTTTC. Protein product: CASSGVSGANVLTF.

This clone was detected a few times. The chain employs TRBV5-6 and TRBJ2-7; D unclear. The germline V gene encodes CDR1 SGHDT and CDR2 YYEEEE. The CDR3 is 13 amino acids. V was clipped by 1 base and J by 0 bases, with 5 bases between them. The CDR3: CASSLRSSYEQYF. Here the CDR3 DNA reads TGTGCCAGCAGCTTGAGGTCCTCCTACGAGCAGTACTTC.

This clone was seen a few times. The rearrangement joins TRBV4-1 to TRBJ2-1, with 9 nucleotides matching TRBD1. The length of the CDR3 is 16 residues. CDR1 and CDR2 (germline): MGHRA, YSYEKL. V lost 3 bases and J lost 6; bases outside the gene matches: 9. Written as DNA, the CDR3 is TGCGCCAGCAGCCATCTCCCGGGACAGGGAACCAATGAGCAGTTCTTC. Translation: CASSHLPGQGTNEQFF.

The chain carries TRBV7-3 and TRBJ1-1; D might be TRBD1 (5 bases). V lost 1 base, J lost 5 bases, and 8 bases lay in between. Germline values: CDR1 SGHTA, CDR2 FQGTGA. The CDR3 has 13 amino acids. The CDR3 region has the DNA TGTGCCAGCAGCTTAAAGGGGTGGACTGAAGCTTTCTTT. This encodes CASSLKGWTEAFF. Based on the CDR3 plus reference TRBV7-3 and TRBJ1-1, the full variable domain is GAGVSQTPSNKVTEKGKYVELRCDPISGHTALYWYRQSLGQGPEFLIYFQGTGAADDSGLPNDRFFAVRPEGSVSTLKIQRTERGDSAVYLCASSLKGWTEAFFGQGTRLTVV.

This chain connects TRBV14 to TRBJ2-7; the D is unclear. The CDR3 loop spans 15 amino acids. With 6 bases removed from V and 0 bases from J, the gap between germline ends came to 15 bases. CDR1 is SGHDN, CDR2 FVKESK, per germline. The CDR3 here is CASSRLREASYEQYF. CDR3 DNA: TGTGCCAGCAGTCGCCTAAGAGAGGCCTCCTACGAGCAGTACTTC.

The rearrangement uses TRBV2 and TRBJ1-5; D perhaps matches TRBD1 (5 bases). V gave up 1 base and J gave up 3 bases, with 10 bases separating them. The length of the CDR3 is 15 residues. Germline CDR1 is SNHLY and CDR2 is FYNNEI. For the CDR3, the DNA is TGTGCCAGCAGTGAAGGGGCAGGGTACAATCAGCCCCAGCATTTT. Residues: CASSEGAGYNQPQHF.

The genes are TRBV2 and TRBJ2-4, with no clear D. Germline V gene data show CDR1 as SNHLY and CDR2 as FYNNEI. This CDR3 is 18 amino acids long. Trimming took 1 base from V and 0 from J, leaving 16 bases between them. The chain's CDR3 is CASSEGPIAAVAKNIQYF. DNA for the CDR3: TGTGCCAGCAGTGAAGGCCCTATCGCGGCGGTAGCCAAAAACATTCAGTACTTC.

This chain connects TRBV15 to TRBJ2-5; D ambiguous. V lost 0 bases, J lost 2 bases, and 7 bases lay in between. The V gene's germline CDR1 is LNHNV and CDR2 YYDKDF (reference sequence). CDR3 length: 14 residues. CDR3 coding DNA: TGTGCCACCAGCAGAGATGCACAGCAAGAGACCCAGTACTTC. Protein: CATSRDAQQETQYF. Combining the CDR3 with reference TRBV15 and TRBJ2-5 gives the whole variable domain DAMVIQNPRYQVTQFGKPVTLSCSQTLNHNVMYWYQQKSSQAPKLLFHYYDKDFNNEADTPDNFQSRRPNTSFCFLDIRSPGLGDTAMYLCATSRDAQQETQYFGPGTRLLVL.